This T cell receptor beta chain was sequenced in a study of T cell repertoires in cytomegalovirus infection. Across the whole study: A matching HLA type, together with CMV infection, was signaled by public TCR beta signatures. General study findings and limits: Across the ex vivo response, the dominant clonotypes were HLA-C-restricted CMV-specific TCR beta clonotypes. Identification of carriers of CMV plus the relevant HLA was achieved through cumulative public TCR beta family frequency.

Many counts were recorded for this clonotype. Antigen: not known. TCRdb ran MiXCR on the reads and lists one entry per CDR3 protein. This table has about 740,000 distinct CDR3 sequences, roughly 35% appearing once. Germline values: CDR1 SGHTA, CDR2 FQGNSA. CDR3 length equals 17 residues. J gave up 5 bases and V 6 bases, and 15 bases lay outside the gene matches. Sequenced: PBMCs. This receptor was obtained from a human donor in good health (CMV status not recorded). Some clones in this sample may be carry-over from other donors' samples. The chain combines TRBV7-2 with TRBJ2-2; 7 bases match TRBD1. CDR3 loop: CASRFQGTAARTGELFF. The DNA for the CDR3 is TGTGCCAGCAGGTTCCAAGGGACAGCGGCGAGGACCGGGGAGCTGTTTTTT.